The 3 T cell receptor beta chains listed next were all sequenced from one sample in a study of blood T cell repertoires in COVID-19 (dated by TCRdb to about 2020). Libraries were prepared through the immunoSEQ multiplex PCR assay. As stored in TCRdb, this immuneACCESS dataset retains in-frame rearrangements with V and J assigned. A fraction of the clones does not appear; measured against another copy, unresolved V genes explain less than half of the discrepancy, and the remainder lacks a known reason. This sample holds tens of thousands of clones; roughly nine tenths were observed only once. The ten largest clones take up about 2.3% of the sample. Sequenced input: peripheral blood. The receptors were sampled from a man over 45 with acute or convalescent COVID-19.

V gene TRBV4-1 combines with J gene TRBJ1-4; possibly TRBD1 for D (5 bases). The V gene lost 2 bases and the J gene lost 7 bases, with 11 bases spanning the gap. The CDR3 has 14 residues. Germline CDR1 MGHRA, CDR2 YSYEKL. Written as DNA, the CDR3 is TGCGCCAGCAGCCAACAGGGTGATATTGAAAAACTGTTTTTT. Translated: CASSQQGDIEKLFF.

The DNA for the CDR3 is TGCGCCAGCAGCCAAGGCTGGACAGAGGGCGGGGAGCTGTTTTTT. Translated: CASSQGWTEGGELFF. This rearrangement joins TRBV4-1 to TRBJ2-2; D might be TRBD1 (6 bases). This CDR3 contains 15 residues. The V end was cut by 1 base, the J end by 7 bases, with 13 bases between. Germline values: CDR1 MGHRA, CDR2 YSYEKL.

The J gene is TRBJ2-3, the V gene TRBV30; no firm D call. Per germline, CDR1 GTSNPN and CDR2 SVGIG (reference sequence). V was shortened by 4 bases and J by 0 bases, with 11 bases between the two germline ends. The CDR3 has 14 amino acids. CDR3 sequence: CAWTRMSSTDTQYF. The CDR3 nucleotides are TGTGCCTGGACCCGTATGAGTAGCACAGATACGCAGTATTTT.